Below, 28 T cell receptor beta chains from the same sample are listed, as sequenced in a study of cytomegalovirus exposure and HLA in healthy donors. 60 Vbeta and 13 Jbeta primers were used in PCR. Profiling relied on immunoSEQ multiplex PCR, and the TCRdb table lists in-frame clones only, not all of them. The table lists some 170,000 clones, roughly 79% of them singletons. Material for sequencing was PBMCs. The receptor source for this set is a woman under 30 in good health and CMV-seropositive.

The J gene is TRBJ2-3, the V gene TRBV6-1, with TRBD1 as a possible D gene (5 bases). The CDR3 totals 13 residues. The germline V and J ends were trimmed by 7 bases and 8 bases, with 16 bases remaining between them. CDR1 and CDR2 from the germline V gene are MNHNS and SASEGT. The CDR3 bases are TGTGCCAGCACAGAGAGCGAAAGGGGTACGCAGTATTTT. This codes for CASTESERGTQYF.

The rearrangement uses TRBV5-6 and TRBJ1-6; D call uncertain. Germline CDR1 and CDR2: SGHDT and YYEEEE. The CDR3 is made up of 12 amino acids. The V end lost 2 bases, the J end lost 7 bases, and 4 bases lay between the germline ends. This CDR3 is CASSFINSPLHF. As DNA, the CDR3 is TGTGCCAGCAGCTTCATCAATTCACCCCTCCACTTT.

The gene calls are TRBV28 and TRBJ2-7; D gene ambiguous. The CDR3 covers 12 residues. Germline V gene lookup returns CDR1 MDHEN and CDR2 SYDVKM. The ends were cut back, 4 bases at V and 3 bases at J, with 7 bases in the middle. DNA for the CDR3: TGTGCCAGCAGTTCCCACTACTACGAGCAGTACTTC. Its translation: CASSSHYYEQYF. The whole variable domain, filled in from reference TRBV28 and TRBJ2-7, reads DVKVTQSSRYLVKRTGEKVFLECVQDMDHENMFWYRQDPGLGLRLIYFSYDVKMKEKGDIPEGYSVSREKKERFSLILESASTNQTSMYLCASSSHYYEQYFGPGTRLTVT.

J is TRBJ1-3 and V is TRBV9; unclear D gene. V was clipped by 3 bases and J by 0 bases, with 10 bases between them. The CDR3 has 15 residues. Germline CDR1 reads SGDLS; CDR2 reads YYNGEE. CDR3 in DNA: TGTGCCAGCAGCGAAGACATCTACTCTGGAAACACCATATATTTT. It codes for CASSEDIYSGNTIYF.

The chain recombines TRBV28 with TRBJ2-6; unclear D gene. There are 15 residues in the CDR3. V lost 6 bases and J lost 0, with 9 bases in between. Germline CDR1 is MDHEN and CDR2 is SYDVKM. The CDR3 sequence is CASRLAISGANVLTF. CDR3 bases: TGTGCCAGCAGGTTGGCCATCTCTGGGGCCAACGTCCTGACTTTC.

This sequence joins TRBV6-6 and TRBJ1-5; D is ambiguous. Deletions cut 5 bases from V and 3 bases from J, with 11 bases between. This CDR3 region has 14 residues. CDR1 and CDR2 (germline): MNHNY, SVGAGI (reference sequence). The DNA of the CDR3 is TGTGCCAGCAGTCAGGCAGATTCCAATCAGCCCCAGCATTTT. This gives the protein CASSQADSNQPQHF.

V is TRBV7-2 and J is TRBJ1-2; D call uncertain. This CDR3 comprises 13 residues. The V gene's germline CDR1 is SGHTA and CDR2 FQGNSA. V was pared by 1 base and J by 1 base, with 4 bases between. CDR3 coding DNA: TGTGCCAGCAGCTTAGACGGTAACTATGGCTACACCTTC. The encoded protein is CASSLDGNYGYTF. Supplemented by reference TRBV7-2 and TRBJ1-2, the full variable domain reads GAGVSQSPSNKVTEKGKDVELRCDPISGHTALYWYRQSLGQGLEFLIYFQGNSAPDKSGLPSDRFSAERTGGSVSTLTIQRTQQEDSAVYLCASSLDGNYGYTFGSGTRLTVV.

The chain carries TRBV15 and TRBJ1-1, with a weak D call TRBD1 (6 bases). V gave up 0 bases and J gave up 11 bases, with 13 bases separating them. Germline CDR1 and CDR2: LNHNV and YYDKDF (reference sequence). The CDR3 loop spans 13 amino acids. The CDR3 region is CATSRDKNRDAFF. Here the CDR3 DNA reads TGTGCCACCAGCAGAGATAAAAACAGGGATGCTTTCTTT.

The DNA for the CDR3 is TGTGCCAGCAGCCAGACTGACAGGCGTGACACTGAAGCTTTCTTT. It encodes CASSQTDRRDTEAFF. The chain couples TRBV6-6 to TRBJ1-1; possibly TRBD1 for D (6 bases). Trimming took off 6 bases at V and 3 bases at J, with 17 bases between the two ends. Germline CDR1 is MNHNY and CDR2 is SVGAGI (reference sequence). The CDR3 extends over 15 amino acids.

This sequence joins TRBV5-4 and TRBJ2-4; TRBD2 might be the D (5 bases). V was trimmed by 0 bases and J by 0 bases, leaving 10 bases between them. CDR3 length: 16 amino acids. Germline V lookup: CDR1 SGHNT, CDR2 YYREEE (reference sequence). CDR3 nucleotide sequence: TGTGCCAGCAGCTTGGCCGGGAAACTAGCCAAAAACATTCAGTACTTC. Amino acids: CASSLAGKLAKNIQYF.

This rearrangement joins TRBV9 to TRBJ2-3; 10 nucleotides align to TRBD2. V gave up 4 bases and J gave up 1 base; unmatched junction bases: 9. The V gene's germline CDR1 is SGDLS and CDR2 YYNGEE. This CDR3 has 17 amino acids. CDR3 sequence reads: CASSTTLAGAGTDTQYF. The CDR3 region has the DNA TGTGCCAGCAGCACGACCCTAGCGGGGGCCGGCACAGATACGCAGTATTTT.

The CDR3 spells CASSLDRESNEQFF. The CDR3 DNA is TGTGCCAGCAGCTTGGACAGGGAGAGCAATGAGCAGTTCTTC. The chain joins TRBV11-2 to TRBJ2-1; 8 bases agree with TRBD1. The V segment lost 3 bases and the J segment 6 bases; nucleotides outside the gene matches: 4. Germline V gene sequence: CDR1 SGHAT, CDR2 FQNNGV. The CDR3 runs to 14 residues.

V usage is TRBV5-1 and J usage is TRBJ2-5; a possible D gene is TRBD1 (5 bases). Germline CDR1 is SGHRS and CDR2 is YFSETQ. The CDR3 spans 16 residues. V was cut by 4 bases and J by 3 bases, with 19 bases left in between. CDR3 sequence (DNA): TGCGCCAGCAGCACTACCGGCGGACATACAGAAGAGACCCAGTACTTC. Its translation: CASSTTGGHTEETQYF.

The chain employs TRBV28 and TRBJ2-2, with 7 nucleotides matching TRBD1. Germline V gene lookup returns CDR1 MDHEN and CDR2 SYDVKM. Trimming took 5 bases from V and 8 from J; bases not matched to a gene: 11. This CDR3 spans 15 amino acids. The CDR3 sequence is CASSPTDRHRGELFF. In DNA, the CDR3 is TGTGCCAGCAGTCCAACGGACAGGCATCGAGGGGAGCTGTTTTTT. Looking up the rest from reference TRBV28 and TRBJ2-2 gives the full variable domain: DVKVTQSSRYLVKRTGEKVFLECVQDMDHENMFWYRQDPGLGLRLIYFSYDVKMKEKGDIPEGYSVSREKKERFSLILESASTNQTSMYLCASSPTDRHRGELFFGEGSRLTVL.

The chain recombines TRBV15 with TRBJ2-7, with 9 bases lining up with TRBD1. This CDR3 is 15 amino acids long. Germline V gene data show CDR1 as LNHNV and CDR2 as YYDKDF (reference sequence). Trimming cost V 3 bases and J 3 bases; bases outside gene matches: 6. The CDR3 is CATSRWDRAVYEQYF. DNA for the CDR3: TGTGCCACCAGCAGGTGGGACAGGGCTGTCTACGAGCAGTACTTC.

V and J are TRBV21-1 and TRBJ2-3; the D call in the table, TRBD2, was not verified against the DNA. TRBV21-1 is marked as a pseudogene. The length of the CDR3 is 12 residues. CDR3 residues: CARNGGTDTQYF. DNA for the CDR3: TGTGCCAGAAACGGGGGCACAGATACGCAGTATTTT.

The chain couples TRBV11-2 to TRBJ1-6; TRBD1 is a possible D gene (5 bases). Per the germline V gene, CDR1 is SGHAT and CDR2 is FQNNGV. V shed 3 bases and J shed 6 bases, with 15 bases lying between them. CDR3 length: 16 amino acids. The CDR3 DNA sequence: TGTGCCAGCAGCTTCTGGGGCCCAGGCGGTAATTCACCCCTCCACTTT. Protein: CASSFWGPGGNSPLHF.

The CDR3 loop is CASSPPSGADEQFF. The CDR3 DNA is TGTGCCAGCAGTCCCCCTAGCGGGGCCGATGAGCAGTTCTTC. The chain employs TRBV28 and TRBJ2-1; TRBD2 aligns across 9 bases. Germline loops: CDR1 MDHEN, CDR2 SYDVKM. The CDR3 extends over 14 amino acids. Germline trimming cut 5 bases from V and 8 bases from J; bases unmatched to any gene: 7. Drawing the rest from reference TRBV28 and TRBJ2-1, the complete variable domain is DVKVTQSSRYLVKRTGEKVFLECVQDMDHENMFWYRQDPGLGLRLIYFSYDVKMKEKGDIPEGYSVSREKKERFSLILESASTNQTSMYLCASSPPSGADEQFFGPGTRLTVL.

This clone is a singleton in its sample. The chain uses TRBV4-3 and TRBJ2-2; the D gene is possibly TRBD1 (6 bases). Germline-derived CDR1 and CDR2 are LGHNA and YSLEER. There are 17 residues in the CDR3. The V end lost 1 base, the J end lost 0 bases, and 12 bases lay between the germline ends. CDR3 sequence reads: CASSQVQGPSNTGELFF. The CDR3 region has the DNA TGCGCCAGCAGCCAAGTACAGGGTCCGTCGAACACCGGGGAGCTGTTTTTT.

Worth noting for this clone: A read error may produce the germline difference seen at one junction end. The genes are TRBV7-9 and TRBJ2-7, with D perhaps matching TRBD1 (5 bases). CDR3 length: 17 residues. Germline lookup yields CDR1 SEHNR and CDR2 FQNEAQ (reference sequence). The CDR3 DNA is TGTTCCAGCAGTCCTAACGTCCAGGGCAGGTCGGATTACGAGCAGTACTTC. As protein: CSSSPNVQGRSDYEQYF.

The rearrangement links TRBV11-2 to TRBJ2-1; 8 bases fit TRBD2. With 8 bases clipped from V and 4 bases from J, the junction kept 16 bases outside the gene matches. Germline lookup yields CDR1 SGHAT and CDR2 FQNNGV. The CDR3 length is 17 residues. The CDR3 is CASGRRLGGGPYNEQFF. The CDR3 DNA sequence: TGTGCCAGCGGCCGTCGGTTGGGCGGGGGGCCGTACAATGAGCAGTTCTTC.

This chain connects TRBV19 to TRBJ1-1; D is unresolved. The CDR3 runs 15 residues. Trimming left V 2 bases short and J 1 base short, with 11 bases between. Germline V gene sequence: CDR1 LNHDA, CDR2 SQIVND (reference sequence). DNA of the CDR3: TGTGCCAGTAGTATAATCTTAGGAGGGAACACTGAAGCTTTCTTT. The encoded protein is CASSIILGGNTEAFF.

The V gene is TRBV7-8, the J gene TRBJ2-5; D is uncertain. The DNA end is a closer match to TRBJ2-7, so the J assignment may be wrong. Germline-derived CDR1 and CDR2 are SGHVS and FQNEAQ. The CDR3 runs to 18 residues. CDR3 protein: CASSLVYLRPRNTYEQYF. The CDR3 nucleotides are TGTGCCAGCAGCTTGGTGTATTTGAGGCCGAGGAACACCTACGAGCAGTACTTC.

This chain joins TRBV11-2 and TRBJ1-4, with 9 bases identical to TRBD1. Germline loops: CDR1 SGHAT, CDR2 FQNNGV. V shed 6 bases, J shed 7 bases, and the junction held 15 bases outside the gene matches. CDR3 length: 17 residues. Written as DNA, the CDR3 is TGTGCCAGCAGTTTGGGACAGGGCCCCGGGGGACGTGAAAAACTGTTTTTT. It specifies CASSLGQGPGGREKLFF.

This clone was picked up one time. The chain couples TRBV4-2 to TRBJ1-5; D is undetermined. V dropped 1 base and J dropped 2 bases, with 9 bases sitting between them. The CDR3 covers 15 residues. Per the germline V gene, CDR1 is LGHNA and CDR2 is YNFKEQ. Here the CDR3 reads CASSQGPQGNQPQHF. The CDR3 nucleotides read TGTGCCAGCAGCCAAGGCCCACAAGGCAATCAGCCCCAGCATTTT.

Comment on this clone: Other DNA sequences of this sample code for an identical CDR3. The chain uses TRBV7-9 and TRBJ1-3, with 7 bases aligning to TRBD1. V was clipped by 4 bases and J by 3 bases; unmatched bases: 6. The CDR3 has 15 residues. Germline V gene sequence: CDR1 SEHNR, CDR2 FQNEAQ (reference sequence). CDR3 in amino acids: CASSSTGLDGNTIYF. The CDR3 nucleotides read TGTGCCAGCAGCTCGACAGGGTTGGATGGAAACACCATATATTTT.

Concerning this clone: Mismatch with germline at one junction end may stem from a read error. The CDR3 loop is CASSAPRRQVIF. Here the CDR3 DNA reads TGTGCCAGCAGTGCCCCTCGGCGACAGGTGATCTTC. This sequence joins TRBV2 and TRBJ1-2; perhaps TRBD1 as D (6 bases). The germline CDR1 and CDR2 sequences are SNHLY and FYNNEI. This CDR3 comprises 12 residues.

This clone occurred once. The gene calls are TRBV9 and TRBJ2-5; D is uncertain. Germline lookup yields CDR1 SGDLS and CDR2 YYNGEE. With 0 bases removed from V and 5 bases from J, the gap between germline ends came to 5 bases. The CDR3 contains 12 residues. The CDR3 DNA is TGTGCCAGCAGCGTAGATCAGGAGACCCAGTACTTC. Encoded protein: CASSVDQETQYF. The entire variable domain, with the rest obtained from reference TRBV9 and TRBJ2-5, is as follows: DSGVTQTPKHLITATGQRVTLRCSPRSGDLSVYWYQQSLDQGLQFLIQYYNGEERAKGNILERFSAQQFPDLHSELNLSSLELGDSALYFCASSVDQETQYFGPGTRLLVL.